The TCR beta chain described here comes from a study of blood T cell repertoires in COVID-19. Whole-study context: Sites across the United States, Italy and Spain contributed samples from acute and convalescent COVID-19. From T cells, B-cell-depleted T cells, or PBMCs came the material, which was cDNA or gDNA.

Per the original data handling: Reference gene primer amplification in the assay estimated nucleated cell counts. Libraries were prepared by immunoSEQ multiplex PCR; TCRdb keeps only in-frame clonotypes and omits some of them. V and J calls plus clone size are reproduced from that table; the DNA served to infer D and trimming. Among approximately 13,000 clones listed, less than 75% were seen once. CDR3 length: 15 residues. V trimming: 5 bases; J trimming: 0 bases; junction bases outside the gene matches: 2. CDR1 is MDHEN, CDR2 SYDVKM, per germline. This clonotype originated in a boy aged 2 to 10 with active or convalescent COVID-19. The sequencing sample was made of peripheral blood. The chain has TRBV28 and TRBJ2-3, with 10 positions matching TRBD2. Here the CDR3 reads CASSQTSGSTDTQYF. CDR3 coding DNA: TGTGCCAGCAGTCAGACTAGCGGGAGCACAGATACGCAGTATTTT.